Below, 27 T cell receptor beta chains from the same sample are listed, as sequenced in a study of CD8 T cells in ankylosing spondylitis. Findings and caveats of the study: About 8 highly homologous variants made up a TCR beta motif, and this motif appeared characteristic of ankylosing spondylitis blood.

One entry per CDR3 protein, called by TCRdb with MiXCR from the 5' RACE reads. The table shows just under 550,000 distinct CDR3 sequences, with roughly 13% occurring only once. No cognate antigen is known for these TCRs. The sample was blood, either unsorted or a sorted T cell fraction (not recorded which). These receptors were collected from a male donor with ankylosing spondylitis.

This clonotype was counted ten times or more. The V and J genes are TRBV11-2 and TRBJ1-6, with D possibly TRBD1 on 5 matching bases. V dropped 1 base and J dropped 8 bases, with 6 bases sitting between them. CDR3 length: 13 amino acids. Looked up from germline, CDR1 is SGHAT and CDR2 is FQNNGV. The CDR3 coding sequence is TGTGCCAGCAGCTTAGTGGGGGATTCACCCCTCCACTTT. Its translation: CASSLVGDSPLHF.

This clonotype was seen more than once but under ten times. The rearrangement uses TRBV7-9 and TRBJ1-5, with unresolved D. The germline gives CDR1 SEHNR, CDR2 FQNEAQ (reference sequence). Trimming cost V 3 bases and J 8 bases, with 8 bases left between them. This CDR3 has 12 amino acids. The CDR3, as DNA: TGTGCCAGCAGCTTGCCCGACAAGCCCCAGCATTTT. Translated, it gives CASSLPDKPQHF.

DNA for the CDR3: TGTGCCAGCAGCCTGGGGGGCAGGAAATCTGGAAACACCATATATTTT. Translation: CASSLGGRKSGNTIYF. The chain employs TRBV7-2 and TRBJ1-3, with D perhaps matching TRBD1 (6 bases). The germline gives CDR1 SGHTA, CDR2 FQGNSA. This CDR3 has 16 amino acids. The V end lost 5 bases, the J end lost 1 base, and 15 bases lay between the germline ends.

The chain employs TRBV3-1 and TRBJ2-6; D not resolved. CDR1 and CDR2 from the germline V gene are LGHDT and YNNKEL (reference sequence). The CDR3 length is 16 residues. V dropped 0 bases and J dropped 2 bases, with 8 bases sitting between them. The CDR3 spells CASSQEKETGANVLTF. The CDR3 nucleotides read TGTGCCAGCAGCCAAGAAAAGGAAACTGGGGCCAACGTCCTGACTTTC.

This clonotype showed up just a few times. The V gene is TRBV2, the J gene TRBJ2-1; 9 nucleotides match TRBD2. CDR1 is SNHLY and CDR2 is FYNNEI in the germline V gene. With 8 bases clipped from V and 4 bases from J, the junction kept 6 bases outside the gene matches. The CDR3 totals 14 residues. In nucleotides, the CDR3 is TGTGCCAGCGGGGTAGCGGGAGCATACAATGAGCAGTTCTTC. Residues: CASGVAGAYNEQFF. The full variable domain, rest sourced from reference TRBV2 and TRBJ2-1, is EPEVTQTPSHQVTQMGQEVILRCVPISNHLYFYWYRQILGQKVEFLVSFYNNEISEKSEIFDDQFSVERPDGSNFTLKIRSTKLEDSAMYFCASGVAGAYNEQFFGPGTRLTVL.

This clonotype turned up a few times. This chain links TRBV25-1 with TRBJ2-5; TRBD1 matches 11 bases. CDR3 length: 14 residues. Per germline, CDR1 MGHDK and CDR2 SYGVNS. V lost 8 bases and J lost 4; bases outside the gene matches: 6. As DNA, the CDR3 is TGTGCCAGCTCCGCGGGGACAGGGGGAGAGACCCAGTACTTC. Translating gives CASSAGTGGETQYF.

The genes are TRBV29-1 and TRBJ1-6, with 9 positions matching TRBD1. The V gene's germline CDR1 is SQVTM and CDR2 ANQGSEA. Trimming cost V 4 bases and J 10 bases; bases outside gene matches: 2. The CDR3 contains 12 residues. The DNA of the CDR3 is TGCAGCGTTGGGGACAGGGACTCACCCCTCCACTTT. Protein sequence: CSVGDRDSPLHF.

The chain couples TRBV29-1 to TRBJ1-1; D may be TRBD1 (6 bases). V lost 4 bases and J 13 bases, leaving 19 bases between the germline ends. The CDR3 runs 12 residues. CDR1 and CDR2 from the germline V gene are SQVTM and ANQGSEA. The CDR3 loop reads CSVAQQGTWGFF. Here the CDR3 DNA reads TGCAGCGTTGCTCAACAGGGTACGTGGGGTTTCTTT.

The table lists this clonotype with a count of one. The V call is TRBV20-1, the J call TRBJ2-5, with D unresolved. The length of the CDR3 is 13 residues. Germline assignment: CDR1 DFQATT and CDR2 SNEGSKA (reference sequence). Trimming left V 6 bases short and J 5 bases short, with 16 bases between. CDR3 nucleotides: TGCAGTGCAGTGGACGCACTCCCGGAGACCCAGTACTTC. This translates into CSAVDALPETQYF.

This clonotype showed up many times. The V gene is TRBV7-9, the J gene TRBJ1-1; D is unresolved. The CDR3 runs 15 residues. Germline V gives CDR1 SEHNR, CDR2 FQNEAQ (reference sequence). Trimming left V 5 bases short and J 0 bases short, with 13 bases between. In DNA, the CDR3 is TGTGCCAGCAGCCCCTCTGGGCAGTTGAACACTGAAGCTTTCTTT. Protein product: CASSPSGQLNTEAFF. Full variable domain (remainder filled in from reference TRBV7-9 and TRBJ1-1): DTGVSQNPRHKITKRGQNVTFRCDPISEHNRLYWYRQTLGQGPEFLTYFQNEAQLEKSRLLSDRFSAERPKGSFSTLEIQRTEQGDSAMYLCASSPSGQLNTEAFFGQGTRLTVV.

This clonotype was seen only a few times. J is TRBJ1-2 and V is TRBV5-5; D gene unclear. The CDR3 runs to 15 residues. The germline V gene encodes CDR1 SGHKS and CDR2 YYEKEE (reference sequence). With 0 bases removed from V and 5 bases from J, the gap between germline ends came to 14 bases. The CDR3 DNA reads as TGTGCCAGCAGCTTGGTCGGCCCTCGCGGGTATGGCTACACCTTC. Protein sequence: CASSLVGPRGYGYTF.

This clonotype appeared a few times. This chain uses TRBV5-6 with TRBJ2-7; D possibly corresponds to TRBD1 (6 bases). CDR1 and CDR2 (germline): SGHDT, YYEEEE. The V gene lost 4 bases and the J gene lost 3 bases, with 11 bases spanning the gap. The CDR3 has 13 residues. The CDR3 reads CASSPTGRYEQYF. The CDR3 nucleotides are TGTGCCAGCAGCCCCACAGGGCGCTACGAGCAGTACTTC.

This clonotype was counted between two and nine times. The chain is built from TRBV18 and TRBJ2-7, with no clear D. The CDR3 totals 16 residues. V was pared by 3 bases and J by 0 bases, with 15 bases between. CDR1 and CDR2 (germline): KGHSH, LQKENI. Here the CDR3 DNA reads TGTGCCAGCTCACCTACCACAGATACCAGCTCCTACGAGCAGTACTTC. This sequence encodes CASSPTTDTSSYEQYF.

This clonotype has more than one count but fewer than ten. V and J are TRBV12-3 or TRBV12-4 and TRBJ2-5; D ambiguous. V was cut by 3 bases and J by 5 bases, with 10 bases left in between. This CDR3 spans 13 amino acids. CDR3 sequence: CASSLDHGETQYF. CDR3 in DNA: TGTGCCAGCAGTTTGGACCACGGGGAGACCCAGTACTTC.

This clonotype was recorded at least ten times. The chain couples TRBV5-1 to TRBJ1-2; D is possibly TRBD1 (5 bases). The germline gives CDR1 SGHRS, CDR2 YFSETQ. This CDR3 has 16 residues. With 5 bases removed from V and 8 bases from J, the gap between germline ends came to 25 bases. DNA of the CDR3: TGCGCCAGCAGGCCCAGGGAGTCCCCATGGGTAGAGGGCTACACCTTC. Translating gives CASRPRESPWVEGYTF.

This chain connects TRBV20-1 to TRBJ1-1, with D hard to call. The V gene lost 7 bases and the J gene lost 0 bases, with 15 bases spanning the gap. Germline V gene lookup returns CDR1 DFQATT and CDR2 SNEGSKA (reference sequence). The CDR3 has 14 amino acids. Written as DNA, the CDR3 is TGCAGTGGTCACACGCGGGGAATGAACACTGAAGCTTTCTTT. Translating it yields CSGHTRGMNTEAFF.

This sequence joins TRBV30 and TRBJ2-2, with D perhaps matching TRBD2 (5 bases). Trimming cost V 0 bases and J 3 bases, with 11 bases left between them. The CDR3 has 15 residues. CDR1 is GTSNPN, CDR2 SVGIG, per germline (reference sequence). The CDR3 region has the DNA TGTGCCTGGAGTGTACGAGGGAGTGACACCGGGGAGCTGTTTTTT. Residues: CAWSVRGSDTGELFF.

Comment on this clonotype: A much larger clone is a single base away; this may be a read error. This chain connects TRBV11-1 to TRBJ2-1; 7 bases map to TRBD1. Germline CDR1 reads SGHAT; CDR2 reads FQDESV (reference sequence). CDR3 size: 16 residues. Trimming at V came to 8 bases and at J to 6 bases, leaving 16 bases not matched to a gene. CDR3 protein: CASGSPTGRARNEQFF. CDR3 DNA: TGTGCCAGCGGCTCGCCGACAGGGCGCGCTCGCAATGAGCAGTTCTTC.

The rearrangement joins TRBV15 to TRBJ2-5; D possibly corresponds to TRBD1 (5 bases). V was pared by 3 bases and J by 6 bases, with 14 bases between. The V gene's germline CDR1 is LNHNV and CDR2 YYDKDF (reference sequence). This CDR3 region has 14 residues. The CDR3 loop is CATSRGSGIKTQYF. The DNA of the CDR3 is TGTGCCACCAGCAGGGGGTCAGGGATAAAGACCCAGTACTTC. Full variable domain (rest looked up from reference TRBV15 and TRBJ2-5): DAMVIQNPRYQVTQFGKPVTLSCSQTLNHNVMYWYQQKSSQAPKLLFHYYDKDFNNEADTPDNFQSRRPNTSFCFLDIRSPGLGDTAMYLCATSRGSGIKTQYFGPGTRLLVL.

This chain links TRBV5-1 with TRBJ2-1, with no clear D. CDR3 length: 15 amino acids. V was clipped by 4 bases and J by 0 bases, with 11 bases between them. The germline V gene encodes CDR1 SGHRS and CDR2 YFSETQ. As DNA, the CDR3 is TGCGCCAGCAGCCCCGACTTGGCCTCCTACAATGAGCAGTTCTTC. Amino acid sequence: CASSPDLASYNEQFF.

The gene calls are TRBV15 and TRBJ2-5; D is tentatively TRBD1 or TRBD2 (5 bases each). V lost 0 bases and J 4 bases, leaving 18 bases between the germline ends. Germline-derived CDR1 and CDR2 are LNHNV and YYDKDF (reference sequence). The CDR3 contains 17 residues. The CDR3 coding sequence is TGTGCCACCAGCAGAGATTCCCATTTCGGGGCGGTAGAGACCCAGTACTTC. This translates into CATSRDSHFGAVETQYF.

This clonotype has just a few counts. The chain couples TRBV6-1 to TRBJ2-1, with 9 positions matching TRBD2. V gave up 6 bases and J gave up 2 bases; unmatched junction bases: 11. The germline V gene encodes CDR1 MNHNS and CDR2 SASEGT. There are 17 residues in the CDR3. This CDR3 reads CASRLAGERPPYNEQFF. The CDR3, as DNA: TGTGCCAGCAGACTAGCGGGCGAGAGACCCCCCTACAATGAGCAGTTCTTC.

The chain links TRBV12-3 or TRBV12-4 to TRBJ1-5; possible D gene TRBD1, 5 bases. Deletions cut 5 bases from V and 7 bases from J, with 18 bases between. The CDR3 loop spans 15 amino acids. CDR3: CASSTQGRGGQPQHF. CDR3 nucleotides: TGTGCCAGCAGTACCCAAGGGAGGGGAGGACAGCCCCAGCATTTT.

This chain links TRBV5-1 with TRBJ2-1; TRBD2 might be the D (6 bases). V lost 0 bases and J 3 bases, leaving 13 bases between the germline ends. CDR1 is SGHRS, CDR2 YFSETQ, per germline. The CDR3 length is 16 residues. The CDR3 sequence is CASSLVPGSSYNEQFF. The CDR3 DNA reads as TGCGCCAGCAGCTTGGTCCCCGGGAGCAGCTACAATGAGCAGTTCTTC. Together with reference TRBV5-1 and TRBJ2-1, the CDR3 gives the full variable domain: KAGVTQTPRYLIKTRGQQVTLSCSPISGHRSVSWYQQTPGQGLQFLFEYFSETQRNKGNFPGRFSGRQFSNSRSEMNVSTLELGDSALYLCASSLVPGSSYNEQFFGPGTRLTVL.

The V call is TRBV6-5, the J call TRBJ1-5; D unresolved. CDR3 length: 13 amino acids. The V gene's germline CDR1 is MNHEY and CDR2 SVGAGI. The V gene lost 2 bases and the J gene lost 2 bases, with 4 bases spanning the gap. Here the CDR3 DNA reads TGTGCCAGCAGTTACGGGGGCAATCAGCCCCAGCATTTT. It specifies CASSYGGNQPQHF.

The sample holds a few counts of this clonotype. This chain uses TRBV2 with TRBJ2-1; 7 bases line up with TRBD2. The CDR3 is made up of 15 amino acids. Germline-derived CDR1 and CDR2 are SNHLY and FYNNEI. V gave up 7 bases and J gave up 7 bases; unmatched junction bases: 13. The CDR3 loop reads CASTPGSGKVNEQFF. The CDR3 DNA reads TGTGCCAGCACCCCGGGGAGCGGGAAGGTTAATGAGCAGTTCTTC.

CDR3 DNA: TGTGCCATCAGCGCCGGGACAGGGCTCAACTATGGCTACACCTTC. Translating gives CAISAGTGLNYGYTF. The rearrangement links TRBV10-3 to TRBJ1-2; 9 positions agree with TRBD1. CDR1 is ENHRY, CDR2 SYGVKD, per germline. The CDR3 sequence is 15 residues long. V was pared by 6 bases and J by 2 bases, with 7 bases of the junction left unmatched.